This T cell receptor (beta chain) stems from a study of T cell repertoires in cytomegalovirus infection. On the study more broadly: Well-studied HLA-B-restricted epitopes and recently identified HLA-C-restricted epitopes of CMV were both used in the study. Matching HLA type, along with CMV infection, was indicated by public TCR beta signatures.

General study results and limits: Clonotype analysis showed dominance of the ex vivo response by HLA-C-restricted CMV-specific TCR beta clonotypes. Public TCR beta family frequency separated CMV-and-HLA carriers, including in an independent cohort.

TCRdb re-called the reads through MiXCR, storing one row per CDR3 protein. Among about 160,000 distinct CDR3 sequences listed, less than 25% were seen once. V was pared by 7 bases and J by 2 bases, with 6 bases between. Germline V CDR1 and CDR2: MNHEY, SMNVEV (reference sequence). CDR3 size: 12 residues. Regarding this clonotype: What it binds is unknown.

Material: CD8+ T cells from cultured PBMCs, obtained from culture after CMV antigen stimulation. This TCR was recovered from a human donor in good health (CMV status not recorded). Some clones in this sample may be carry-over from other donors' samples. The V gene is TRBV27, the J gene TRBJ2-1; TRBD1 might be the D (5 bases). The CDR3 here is CASMGPYNEQFF. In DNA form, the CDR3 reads TGTGCCAGCATGGGGCCCTACAATGAGCAGTTCTTC.